One TCR beta chain is described in this entry. As originally analysed: Reference gene primer amplification in the assay estimated nucleated cell counts. TCRdb's table, derived via immunoSEQ multiplex PCR, lists solely in-frame clones and lacks some. Clone size and V and J calls were adopted from that table, with D and trimming inferred from the DNA. The sample contains around 100,000 clones, almost 90% of which appear only once. CDR3 length: 15 amino acids. Unmatched junction bases numbered 8, after V lost 4 bases and J lost 4 bases. Germline V gives CDR1 SGHVS, CDR2 FNYEAQ. This sample is part of a study of blood T cell repertoires in COVID-19. On the study more broadly: T cells, B-cell-depleted T cells, or PBMCs provided the cDNA or gDNA that served as material.

This chain links TRBV7-6 with TRBJ2-3; 7 nucleotides match TRBD2. Sequenced material: peripheral blood. The clonotype originates from a human donor in a cohort sampled during active COVID-19. CDR3 loop: CASSSSGYLADTQYF. In nucleotides, the CDR3 is TGTGCCAGCAGCTCTAGCGGATACCTGGCAGATACGCAGTATTTT.